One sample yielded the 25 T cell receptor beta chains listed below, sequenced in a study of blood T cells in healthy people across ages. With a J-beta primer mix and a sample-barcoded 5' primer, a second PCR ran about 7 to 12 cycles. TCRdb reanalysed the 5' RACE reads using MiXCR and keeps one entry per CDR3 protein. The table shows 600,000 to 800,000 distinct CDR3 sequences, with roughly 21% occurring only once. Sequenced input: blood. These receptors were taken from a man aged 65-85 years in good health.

The CDR3: CAISVAKDYGYTF. The CDR3 bases are TGTGCCATCAGTGTGGCCAAGGACTATGGCTACACCTTC. This chain joins TRBV10-3 and TRBJ1-2; no clear D gene. Trimming removed 4 bases at V and 3 bases at J, with 9 bases between. The CDR3 is 13 residues long. From germline, CDR1 is ENHRY and CDR2 SYGVKD.

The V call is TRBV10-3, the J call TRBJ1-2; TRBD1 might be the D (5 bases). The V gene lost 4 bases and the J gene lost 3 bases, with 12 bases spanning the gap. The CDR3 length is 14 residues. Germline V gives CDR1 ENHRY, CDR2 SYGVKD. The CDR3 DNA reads TGTGCCATCAGTGCCCCCGGGGGACACTATGGCTACACCTTC. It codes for CAISAPGGHYGYTF.

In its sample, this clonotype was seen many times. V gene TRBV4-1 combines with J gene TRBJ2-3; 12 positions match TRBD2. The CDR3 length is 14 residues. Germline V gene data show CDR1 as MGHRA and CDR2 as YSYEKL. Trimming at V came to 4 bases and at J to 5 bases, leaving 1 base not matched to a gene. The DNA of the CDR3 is TGCGCCAGCAGCCGACTAGCGGGAGTAGATACGCAGTATTTT. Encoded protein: CASSRLAGVDTQYF.

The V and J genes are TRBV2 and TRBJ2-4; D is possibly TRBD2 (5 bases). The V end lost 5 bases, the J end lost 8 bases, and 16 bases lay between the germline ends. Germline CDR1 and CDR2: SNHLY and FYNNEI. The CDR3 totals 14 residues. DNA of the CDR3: TGTGCCAGCAGTATGAACGGGGAGTCAGACATTCAGTACTTC. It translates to CASSMNGESDIQYF. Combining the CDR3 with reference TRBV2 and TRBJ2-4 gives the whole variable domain EPEVTQTPSHQVTQMGQEVILRCVPISNHLYFYWYRQILGQKVEFLVSFYNNEISEKSEIFDDQFSVERPDGSNFTLKIRSTKLEDSAMYFCASSMNGESDIQYFGAGTRLSVL.

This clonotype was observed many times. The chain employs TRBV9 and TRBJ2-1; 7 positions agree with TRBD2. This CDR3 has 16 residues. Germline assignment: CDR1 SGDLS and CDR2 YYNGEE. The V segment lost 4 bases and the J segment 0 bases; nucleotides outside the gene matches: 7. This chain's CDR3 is CASSQGLDDSYNEQFF. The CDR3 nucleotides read TGTGCCAGCAGCCAAGGACTAGACGACTCCTACAATGAGCAGTTCTTC.

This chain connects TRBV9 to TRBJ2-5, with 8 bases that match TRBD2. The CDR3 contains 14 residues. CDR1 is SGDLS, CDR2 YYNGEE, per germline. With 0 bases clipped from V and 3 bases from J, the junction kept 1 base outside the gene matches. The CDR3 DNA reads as TGTGCCAGCAGCGTAGGGACTAGCAAAGAGACCCAGTACTTC. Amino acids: CASSVGTSKETQYF.

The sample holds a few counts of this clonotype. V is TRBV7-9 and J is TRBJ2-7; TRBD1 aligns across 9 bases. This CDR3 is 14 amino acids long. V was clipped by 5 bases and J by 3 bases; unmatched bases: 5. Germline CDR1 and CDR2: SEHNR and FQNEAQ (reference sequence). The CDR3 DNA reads TGTGCCAGCAGCGAGCGGGACAGGGACTACGAGCAGTACTTC. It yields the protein CASSERDRDYEQYF.

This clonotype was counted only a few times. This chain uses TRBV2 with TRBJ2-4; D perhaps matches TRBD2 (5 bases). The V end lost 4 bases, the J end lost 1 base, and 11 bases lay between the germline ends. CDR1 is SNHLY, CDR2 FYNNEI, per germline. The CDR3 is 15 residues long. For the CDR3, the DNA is TGTGCCAGCAGTGGAGGAGGCAGCGCCAAAAACATTCAGTACTTC. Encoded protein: CASSGGGSAKNIQYF.

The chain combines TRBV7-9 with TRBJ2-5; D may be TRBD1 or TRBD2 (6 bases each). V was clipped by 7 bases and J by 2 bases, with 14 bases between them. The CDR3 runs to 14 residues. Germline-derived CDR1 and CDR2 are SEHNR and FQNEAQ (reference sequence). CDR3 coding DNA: TGTGCCAGCAACCGAAGAGGGGGGCAAGAGACCCAGTACTTC. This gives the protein CASNRRGGQETQYF.

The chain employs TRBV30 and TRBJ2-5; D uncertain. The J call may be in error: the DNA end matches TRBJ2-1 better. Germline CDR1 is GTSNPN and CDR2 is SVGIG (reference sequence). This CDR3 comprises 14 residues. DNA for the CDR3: TGTGCCTGGAACGCGGCGGTACTACCCAATGAGCAGTTCTTC. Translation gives CAWNAAVLPNEQFF.

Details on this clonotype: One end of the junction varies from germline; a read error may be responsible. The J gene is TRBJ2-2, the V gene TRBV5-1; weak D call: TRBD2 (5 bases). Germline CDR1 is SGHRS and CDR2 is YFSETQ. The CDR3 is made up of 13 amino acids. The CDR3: CAGSLGAAGELFF. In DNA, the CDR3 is TGCGCCGGCAGCTTGGGAGCAGCCGGGGAGCTGTTTTTT.

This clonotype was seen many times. The CDR3 sequence is CASNLAGTHNQETQYF. Here the CDR3 DNA reads TGTGCCAGCAACTTAGCCGGGACTCATAATCAAGAGACCCAGTACTTC. The chain has TRBV3-1 and TRBJ2-5, with D possibly being TRBD2 (6 bases). The CDR3 spans 16 residues. From germline, CDR1 is LGHDT and CDR2 YNNKEL (reference sequence). V was trimmed by 7 bases and J by 2 bases, leaving 20 bases between them.

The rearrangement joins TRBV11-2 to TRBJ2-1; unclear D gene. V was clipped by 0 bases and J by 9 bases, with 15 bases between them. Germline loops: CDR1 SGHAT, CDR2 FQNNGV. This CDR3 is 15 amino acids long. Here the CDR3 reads CASSLDGIGWGEQFF. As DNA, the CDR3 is TGTGCCAGCAGCTTAGATGGAATCGGGTGGGGTGAGCAGTTCTTC.

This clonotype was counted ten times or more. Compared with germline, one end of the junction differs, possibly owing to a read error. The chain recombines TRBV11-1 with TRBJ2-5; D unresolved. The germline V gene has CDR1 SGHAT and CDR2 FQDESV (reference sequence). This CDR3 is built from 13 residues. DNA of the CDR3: TGTGCCAGCAGCTTAAACCACCAAGAGACCCGGTACTTC. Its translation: CASSLNHQETRYF.

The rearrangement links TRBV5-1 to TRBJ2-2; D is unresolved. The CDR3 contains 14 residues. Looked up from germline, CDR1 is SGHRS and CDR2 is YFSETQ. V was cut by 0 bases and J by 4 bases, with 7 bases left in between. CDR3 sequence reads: CASSLDQVTGELFF. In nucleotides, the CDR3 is TGCGCCAGCAGCTTGGATCAGGTCACCGGGGAGCTGTTTTTT.

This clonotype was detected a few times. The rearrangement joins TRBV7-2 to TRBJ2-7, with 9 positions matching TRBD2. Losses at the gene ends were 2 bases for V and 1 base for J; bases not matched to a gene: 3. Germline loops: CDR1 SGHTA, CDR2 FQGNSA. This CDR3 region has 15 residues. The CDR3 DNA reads TGTGCCAGCAGCTTAATCGCGGGAGGGTCCTACGAGCAGTACTTC. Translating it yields CASSLIAGGSYEQYF.

CDR3 amino acids: CASSLWQGAAEAFF. CDR3 DNA: TGTGCCAGCAGCTTGTGGCAGGGCGCTGCTGAAGCTTTCTTT. The chain joins TRBV5-5 to TRBJ1-1; D is possibly TRBD1 (5 bases). Per the germline V gene, CDR1 is SGHKS and CDR2 is YYEKEE (reference sequence). V lost 1 base and J lost 6, with 13 bases in between. CDR3 length: 14 amino acids.

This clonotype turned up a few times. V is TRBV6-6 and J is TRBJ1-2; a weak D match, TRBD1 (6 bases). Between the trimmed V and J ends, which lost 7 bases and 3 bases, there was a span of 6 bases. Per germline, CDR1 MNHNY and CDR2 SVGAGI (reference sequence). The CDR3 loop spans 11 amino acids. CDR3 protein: CASNRDYGYTF. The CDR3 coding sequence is TGTGCCAGCAACAGGGACTATGGCTACACCTTC.

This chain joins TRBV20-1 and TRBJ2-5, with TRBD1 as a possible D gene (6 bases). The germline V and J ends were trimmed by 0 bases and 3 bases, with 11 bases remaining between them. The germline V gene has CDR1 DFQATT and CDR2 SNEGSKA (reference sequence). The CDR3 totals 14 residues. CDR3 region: CSARDITGKETQYF. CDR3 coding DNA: TGCAGTGCTAGAGATATAACAGGGAAAGAGACCCAGTACTTC.

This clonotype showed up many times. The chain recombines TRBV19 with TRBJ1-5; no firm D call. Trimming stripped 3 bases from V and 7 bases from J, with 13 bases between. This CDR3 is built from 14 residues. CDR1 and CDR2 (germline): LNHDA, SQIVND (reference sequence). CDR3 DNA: TGTGCCAGTAGTATTGAGCGGATTCGGCAGCCCCAGCATTTT. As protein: CASSIERIRQPQHF.

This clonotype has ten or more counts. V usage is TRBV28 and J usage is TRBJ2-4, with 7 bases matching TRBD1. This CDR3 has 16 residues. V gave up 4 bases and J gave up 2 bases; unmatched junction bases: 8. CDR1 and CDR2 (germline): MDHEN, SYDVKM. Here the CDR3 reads CASSSITGVSKNIQYF. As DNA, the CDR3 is TGTGCCAGCAGTTCAATCACAGGGGTGTCCAAAAACATTCAGTACTTC.

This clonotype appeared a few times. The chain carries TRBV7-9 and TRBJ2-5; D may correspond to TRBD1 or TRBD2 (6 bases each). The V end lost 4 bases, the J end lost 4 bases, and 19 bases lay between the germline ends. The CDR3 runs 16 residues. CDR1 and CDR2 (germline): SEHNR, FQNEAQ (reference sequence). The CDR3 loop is CASSSGAHRVGETQYF. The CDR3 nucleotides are TGTGCCAGCAGCTCGGGGGCCCACAGGGTCGGAGAGACCCAGTACTTC. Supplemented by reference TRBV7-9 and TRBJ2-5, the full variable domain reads DTGVSQNPRHKITKRGQNVTFRCDPISEHNRLYWYRQTLGQGPEFLTYFQNEAQLEKSRLLSDRFSAERPKGSFSTLEIQRTEQGDSAMYLCASSSGAHRVGETQYFGPGTRLLVL.

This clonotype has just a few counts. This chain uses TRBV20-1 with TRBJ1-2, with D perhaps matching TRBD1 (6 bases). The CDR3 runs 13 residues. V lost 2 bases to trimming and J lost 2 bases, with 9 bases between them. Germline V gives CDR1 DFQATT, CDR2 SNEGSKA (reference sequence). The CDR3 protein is CSARPTGNYGYTF. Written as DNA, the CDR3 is TGCAGTGCTAGACCGACAGGAAACTATGGCTACACCTTC.

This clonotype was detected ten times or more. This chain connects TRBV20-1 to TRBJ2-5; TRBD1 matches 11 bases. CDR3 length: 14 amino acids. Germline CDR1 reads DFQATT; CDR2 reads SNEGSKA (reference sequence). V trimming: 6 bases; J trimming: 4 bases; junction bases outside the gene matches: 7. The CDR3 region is CSAKDRGRRETQYF. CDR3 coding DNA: TGCAGTGCAAAGGACAGGGGGCGGAGAGAGACCCAGTACTTC.

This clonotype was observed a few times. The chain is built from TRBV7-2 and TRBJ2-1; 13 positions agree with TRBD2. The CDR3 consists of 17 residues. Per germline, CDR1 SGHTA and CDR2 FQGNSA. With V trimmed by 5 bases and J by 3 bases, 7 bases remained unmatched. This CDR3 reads CASSVGTSGNFYNEQFF. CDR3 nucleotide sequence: TGTGCCAGCAGCGTCGGGACTAGCGGGAACTTCTACAATGAGCAGTTCTTC. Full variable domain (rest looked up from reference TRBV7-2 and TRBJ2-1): GAGVSQSPSNKVTEKGKDVELRCDPISGHTALYWYRQSLGQGLEFLIYFQGNSAPDKSGLPSDRFSAERTGGSVSTLTIQRTQQEDSAVYLCASSVGTSGNFYNEQFFGPGTRLTVL.